This T cell receptor (beta chain) was sequenced for a study of spatial heterogeneity in lung cancer. There are 16 residues in the CDR3. With 2 bases removed from V and 10 bases from J, the gap between germline ends came to 19 bases. CDR1 and CDR2 from the germline V gene are SGHKS and YYEKEE (reference sequence). TCRdb re-called the 5' RACE reads through MiXCR, storing one row per CDR3 protein. The sample carries some 15,000 distinct CDR3 sequences, around 15% recorded once. Time point specified: sample taken at primary tumor resection. Unsorted whole RNA from tumor, nontumor lung or frozen PBMC underwent sequencing. Many counts were recorded for this clonotype. The antigen remains undetermined. Whole-study results and caveats: Follow-up blood showed ubiquitous expanded tumor TCRs less than blood at resection did.

This chain joins TRBV5-5 and TRBJ1-6; D is perhaps TRBD1 (6 bases). The sample here was PBMCs, taken at surgery. The receptor's source is a male donor with early-stage non-small cell lung cancer. CDR3: CASSLQQGLVYSPLHF. CDR3 DNA: TGTGCCAGCAGCTTACAACAGGGATTGGTATACTCACCCCTCCACTTT. Filled out from reference TRBV5-5 and TRBJ1-6, the complete variable domain reads DAGVTQSPTHLIKTRGQQVTLRCSPISGHKSVSWYQQVLGQGPQFIFQYYEKEERGRGNFPDRFSARQFPNYSSELNVNALLLGDSALYLCASSLQQGLVYSPLHFGNGTRLTVT.